This T cell receptor beta chain was retrieved from a study of long-term antiretroviral therapy in people with HIV. The CDR3 contains 14 residues. Deletions cut 3 bases from V and 3 bases from J, with 9 bases between. Germline CDR1 reads LNHNV; CDR2 reads YYDKDF (reference sequence). Assay version v3.0 of immunoSEQ was used, and it was run at survey level. TCRdb keeps only in-frame clones here, not all; method: immunoSEQ multiplex PCR. The repertoire consists of about 39,000 clones, with around 83% occurring once and the leading ten covering approximately 6%. The sample here was unsorted PBMCs, taken 3.1 years after starting antiretroviral therapy. The clonotype originates from a woman aged 45-59 years with HIV. The genes are TRBV15 and TRBJ1-5; possible D gene TRBD1, 6 bases. The chain's CDR3 is CATSSPGHNQPQHF. CDR3 sequence (DNA): TGTGCCACCAGCAGTCCGGGACACAATCAGCCCCAGCATTTT.